A selection of T cell receptor beta chains follows, all from one sample in a study of T cell repertoires in cytomegalovirus infection. TCRdb re-called the reads through MiXCR, storing one row per CDR3 protein. The table records 400,000 or so distinct CDR3 sequences, 15% to 20% of them present only once. Sequenced material: PBMCs. These receptors all stem from a human donor in good health (CMV status not recorded). Some clones in this sample may be carry-over from other donors' samples. Each CDR3 is given with its conserved first and last residue. D genes are given only for firm matches. The size of a clone is reported for some rows only, either as once, few or many, or as a class for expanded clones.

V	D	J	size	DNA	CDR3
TRBV7-2	TRBD1	TRBJ2-7	many	TGTGCCAGCAGCTTAGCGGCAGGGGGCAGGACGGTTGCCTACGAGCAGTACTTC	CASSLAAGGRTVAYEQYF
TRBV20-1	.	TRBJ2-1	.	TGCAGTGCTAGAGATGCCAGAGCCTACAGTGAGCAGTTCTTC	CSARDARAYSEQFF
TRBV20-1	TRBD2	TRBJ2-1	.	TGCAGTGCTAGAGATTTGAGGGGGGCGGGGGGCTCCTACAATGAGCAGTTCTTC	CSARDLRGAGGSYNEQFF
TRBV27	TRBD2	TRBJ2-5	.	TGTGCCAGCAGTTTAATGCGGGGGGAAGAGACCCAGTACTTC	CASSLMRGEETQYF
TRBV7-9	TRBD2	TRBJ2-1	many	TGTGCCAGCAGCCTCAGCGGGAGGACAAATGAGCAGTTCTTC	CASSLSGRTNEQFF
TRBV4-1	.	TRBJ1-2	few	TGCGCCAGCAGCCAAGCTGCGGGGGATGGCTACACCTTC	CASSQAAGDGYTF
TRBV5-4	TRBD1	TRBJ2-7	once	TGTGCCAGCAGCCAACGGGGGGACAGGGACTACGAGCAGTACTTC	CASSQRGDRDYEQYF
TRBV7-9	TRBD1	TRBJ1-2	.	TGTGCCAGCAGCCGCCTACAGGGGTTAAACTATGGCTACACCTTC	CASSRLQGLNYGYTF
TRBV12-3/TRBV12-4	.	TRBJ1-1	few	TGTGCCAGCAGTTTAGGGACGGCAAGCACTGAAGCTTTCTTT	CASSLGTASTEAFF
TRBV5-1	.	TRBJ2-1	.	TGCGCCAGCAGCTTCGGACTATCCCATGAGCAGTTCTTC	CASSFGLSHEQFF
TRBV7-9	.	TRBJ2-1	.	TGTGCCAGCAGCCATGACGTATCGGGACAGTTCTTC	CASSHDVSGQFF
TRBV19	.	TRBJ2-7	few	TGTGCCAGTAGTTACCGGGGACTCTCCTACGAGCAGTACTTC	CASSYRGLSYEQYF
TRBV5-4	TRBD2	TRBJ2-7	.	TGTGCCATCAGACTAGCGGGAACCTACGAGCAGTACTTC	CAIRLAGTYEQYF
TRBV6-5	.	TRBJ1-1	.	TGTGCCAGCAGTTACTCAATGGGACCAGAAGCTTTCTTT	CASSYSMGPEAFF
TRBV7-2	.	TRBJ2-6	many	TGTGCCAGCAGCCTGGCTAGCTACTCTGGGGCCAACGTCCTGACTTTC	CASSLASYSGANVLTF
TRBV7-8	.	TRBJ1-3	many	TGTGCCAGCAGCTTATTCCCCGAATCTGGAAACACCATATATTTT	CASSLFPESGNTIYF
TRBV29-1	.	TRBJ2-5	few	TGCAGCGTTGAAGGGGGACCACCGGAGACCCAGTACTTC	CSVEGGPPETQYF
TRBV7-2	.	TRBJ2-3	many	TGTGCCAGCAGCTCCGGGACCGTCGGGGATACGCAGTATTTT	CASSSGTVGDTQYF
TRBV12-3/TRBV12-4	TRBD1	TRBJ1-5	.	TGTGCCAGCAGCACAGGACAGGGGGCAAGGTATCAGCCCCAGCATTTT	CASSTGQGARYQPQHF
TRBV5-6	.	TRBJ2-1	.	TGTGCCAGCAGCTTGACAGGGAATTACAATGAGCAGTTCTTC	CASSLTGNYNEQFF
TRBV4-1	.	TRBJ2-4	.	TGCGCCAGCAGCCAACTGCCTCCCTCGGGCATTCAGTACTTC	CASSQLPPSGIQYF
TRBV20-1	.	TRBJ2-4	.	TGCAGTGCTAGTGACCTATCCGAAAACATTCAGTACTTC	CSASDLSENIQYF
TRBV10-3	TRBD2	TRBJ2-1	.	TGTGCCACTACTAGCGGGCTACACAATGAGCAGTTCTTC	CATTSGLHNEQFF
TRBV19	TRBD1	TRBJ1-3	few	TGTGCCAGTAGCGACAGGGGTAGTGGAAACACCATATATTTT	CASSDRGSGNTIYF
TRBV7-2	.	TRBJ1-1	many	TGTGCCAGCAGCTTATTTTCGGAGGGGGTCACTGAAGCTTTCTTT	CASSLFSEGVTEAFF
TRBV15	TRBD1	TRBJ1-1	.	TGTGCCACCAGCAGAGAACTAACTACAGGGGGCACTGAAGCTTTCTTT	CATSRELTTGGTEAFF
TRBV20-1	.	TRBJ1-5	once	TGCAGTGCTACGACGGTTAGCAATCAGCCCCAGCATTTT	CSATTVSNQPQHF
TRBV20-1	.	TRBJ1-1	few	TGCAGTGCAACGACGGTCACCTCTGAAGCTTTCTTT	CSATTVTSEAFF
TRBV19	.	TRBJ1-2	few	TGTGCCAGTAGTTCGAGAACGAGGGGATTAGCTAACTATGGCTACACCTTC	CASSSRTRGLANYGYTF
TRBV7-2	.	TRBJ2-1	many	TGTGCCAGCGCCCAGAAGGGGGGTTCCTACAATGAGCAGTTCTTC	CASAQKGGSYNEQFF
TRBV6-1	.	TRBJ2-3	.	TGTGCCAGCAGTGAAGTTGGGGGCGAGCGGCGCACAGATACGCAGTATTTT	CASSEVGGERRTDTQYF
TRBV7-9	TRBD1	TRBJ2-5	.	TGTGCCAGCAGCAATTGGGACAGTCAAGAGACCCAGTACTTC	CASSNWDSQETQYF
TRBV12-3/TRBV12-4	.	TRBJ1-2	.	TGTGCCAGCAGTAGGGGACCCTATGGCTACACCTTC	CASSRGPYGYTF
TRBV11-2	.	TRBJ2-1	.	TGTGCCAGCAGGCCCTGGGGGGAGACCTACAATGAGCAGTTCTTC	CASRPWGETYNEQFF
TRBV7-9	.	TRBJ2-7	.	TGTGCCAGCAGCTTTGAGGGTTACGAGCAGTACTTC	CASSFEGYEQYF
TRBV12-3/TRBV12-4	.	TRBJ2-1	many	TGTGCCAGCAGTCAAGAAATTGGACAGACCAATGAGCAGTTCTTC	CASSQEIGQTNEQFF
TRBV7-2	.	TRBJ1-6	few	TGTGCCAGCGCGGCGGGTTTTAATTCACCCCTCCACTTT	CASAAGFNSPLHF
TRBV2	.	TRBJ2-3	few	TGTGCCAGCTCACCGGGACATAGCACAGATACGCAGTATTTT	CASSPGHSTDTQYF
TRBV7-9	TRBD2	TRBJ2-7	many	TGTGCCAGCAGCTCCCGGGACTATGATCCGGGCGAGCAGTACTTC	CASSSRDYDPGEQYF
TRBV7-8	TRBD2	TRBJ2-5	many	TGTGCCAGCAGTTCAACTAGCGGGGGCCGAGAGACCCAGTACTTC	CASSSTSGGRETQYF
TRBV12-3/TRBV12-4	TRBD2	TRBJ2-1	few	TGTGCCAGCAGTTTAAGGGGCGGGGGTGGGAATGAGCAGTTCTTC	CASSLRGGGGNEQFF
TRBV19	.	TRBJ1-1	.	TGTGCCAGTAGTAACTGGGACACCCCGCCAAAGGACACTGAAGCTTTCTTT	CASSNWDTPPKDTEAFF
TRBV14	.	TRBJ2-7	few	TGTGCCAGCAGCCAAGATCTTGGGCAGGGCCGACCGTACGAGCAGTACTTC	CASSQDLGQGRPYEQYF
TRBV7-2	.	TRBJ1-2	many	TGTGCCAGCAGCTCCCGTTGGTATGGCTACACCTTC	CASSSRWYGYTF
TRBV4-3	TRBD2	TRBJ2-3	.	TGCGCCAGCAGCCAAGAAGGTCGGGGGGGAGATACGCAGTATTTT	CASSQEGRGGDTQYF
TRBV7-6	TRBD2	TRBJ2-3	many	TGTGCCAGCAGTCACGCTAGCGGGAGCGCAGATACGCAGTATTTT	CASSHASGSADTQYF
TRBV7-2	TRBD1	TRBJ2-1	many	TGTGCCAGCAGCCCAGGGGGCGGTAGCGGTCGGGATGAGCAGTTCTTC	CASSPGGGSGRDEQFF
TRBV7-6	.	TRBJ2-3	many	TGTGCCAGCAGCTTAGTCCGGGCTAGCACAGATACGCAGTATTTT	CASSLVRASTDTQYF
TRBV10-3	TRBD1	TRBJ2-7	.	TGTGCCATCAGTGACCCTTCCCGGGGCAGGGGGAGCGAGCAGTACTTC	CAISDPSRGRGSEQYF
TRBV7-2	TRBD2	TRBJ2-1	many	TGTGCCAGCAGCTTCCAAGGACTAGCGGGAGAACAGCAGTTCTTC	CASSFQGLAGEQQFF
TRBV7-4	TRBD2	TRBJ2-2	.	TGTGCCAGCAGACATGGAAGACGTAAAGCGGGGTCCGGGGAGCTGTTTTTT	CASRHGRRKAGSGELFF
TRBV5-4	.	TRBJ1-1	.	TGTGCCAGCAGCGGAATACAATTGGGGAACACTGAAGCTTTCTTT	CASSGIQLGNTEAFF
TRBV6-1	.	TRBJ2-7	many	TGTGCCAGCAGTCCGGACAGCCACTCCTACGAGCAGTACTTC	CASSPDSHSYEQYF
TRBV7-2	TRBD1	TRBJ2-3	many	TGTGCCAGCAGCTTAGGAACAGGGGGGGATACGCAGTATTTT	CASSLGTGGDTQYF
TRBV5-6	TRBD2	TRBJ2-1	.	TGTGCCAGCAGCTTGATGCGGGAGCGGCCGGGGAATGAGCAGTTCTTC	CASSLMRERPGNEQFF